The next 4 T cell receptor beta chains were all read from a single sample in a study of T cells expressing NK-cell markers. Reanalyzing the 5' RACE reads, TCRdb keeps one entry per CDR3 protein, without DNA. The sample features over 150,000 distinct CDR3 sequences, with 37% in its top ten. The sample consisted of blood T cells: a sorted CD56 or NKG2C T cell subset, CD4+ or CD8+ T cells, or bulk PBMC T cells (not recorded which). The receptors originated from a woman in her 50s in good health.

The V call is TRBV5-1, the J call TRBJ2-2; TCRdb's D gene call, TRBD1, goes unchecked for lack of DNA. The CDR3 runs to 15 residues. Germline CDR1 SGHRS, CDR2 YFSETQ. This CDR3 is CASSLNRDSTGELFF.

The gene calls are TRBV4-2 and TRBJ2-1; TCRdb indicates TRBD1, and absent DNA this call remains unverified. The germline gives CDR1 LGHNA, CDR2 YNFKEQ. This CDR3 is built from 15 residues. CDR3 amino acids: CASSQPGTGRYEQFF.

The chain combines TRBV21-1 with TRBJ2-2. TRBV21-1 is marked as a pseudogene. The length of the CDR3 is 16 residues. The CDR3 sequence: CASSKARPANTGELFF.

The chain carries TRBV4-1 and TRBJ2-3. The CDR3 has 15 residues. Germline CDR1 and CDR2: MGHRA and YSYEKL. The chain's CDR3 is CASSQVQDPTDTQYF.